One sample yielded the 6 T cell receptor beta chains listed below, sequenced in a study of blood T cells in healthy people across ages. Then a second PCR, running about 7 to 11 cycles, was carried out with a sample-barcoded 5' primer and a J-beta primer mix. TCRdb reprocessed the 5' RACE reads with MiXCR, giving one entry per CDR3 protein. The data hold about 1.1 million distinct CDR3 sequences, with about two fifths observed a single time. The source material was blood. These TCRs come from a man aged 18 to 30 in good health.

V gene TRBV6-2 or TRBV6-3 combines with J gene TRBJ1-1; no reliable D call. Looked up from germline, CDR1 is MNHEY and CDR2 is SVGEGT. CDR3 length: 13 residues. V lost 8 bases to trimming and J lost 4 bases, with 14 bases between them. As DNA, the CDR3 is TGTGCCAGCCGCCGGAGAGGACGCACTGAAGCTTTCTTT. Its protein product is CASRRRGRTEAFF.

This chain joins TRBV4-2 and TRBJ1-1; 8 positions match TRBD1. CDR3 length equals 16 residues. CDR1 is LGHNA and CDR2 is YNFKEQ in the germline V gene. With V trimmed by 4 bases and J by 5 bases, 12 bases remained unmatched. Here the CDR3 DNA reads TGTGCCAGCAGCCCTAGGACAGGGTCGTATAGGACTGAAGCTTTCTTT. Residues: CASSPRTGSYRTEAFF.

The chain joins TRBV7-8 to TRBJ1-4, with a tentative D call TRBD1 (6 bases). The CDR3 is 14 residues long. CDR1 SGHVS and CDR2 FQNEAQ come from the germline V gene. Trimming removed 4 bases from V and 8 bases from J, with 14 bases in between. The CDR3 here is CASSSNRVGEKLFF. Here the CDR3 DNA reads TGTGCCAGCAGCTCAAACAGGGTTGGCGAAAAACTGTTTTTT.

The chain combines TRBV2 with TRBJ2-1, with TRBD2 as a possible D gene (6 bases). The V gene's germline CDR1 is SNHLY and CDR2 FYNNEI. V lost 2 bases to trimming and J lost 8 bases, with 19 bases between them. The CDR3 loop spans 16 amino acids. CDR3: CASSEWARGRGYEQFF. As DNA, the CDR3 is TGTGCCAGCAGTGAATGGGCCCGTGGTCGGGGGTATGAGCAGTTCTTC.

The J gene is TRBJ2-3, the V gene TRBV28; D gene ambiguous. In germline, CDR1 is MDHEN, CDR2 SYDVKM. The V end was cut by 6 bases, the J end by 5 bases, with 9 bases between. CDR3 size: 12 residues. The CDR3 here is CASRSWEDTQYF. CDR3 DNA: TGTGCCAGCAGGTCCTGGGAAGATACGCAGTATTTT.

The V call is TRBV20-1, the J call TRBJ1-1; D may be TRBD1 (5 bases). Germline V lookup: CDR1 DFQATT, CDR2 SNEGSKA (reference sequence). The CDR3 covers 15 residues. V lost 6 bases to trimming and J lost 1 base, with 18 bases between them. The CDR3 bases are TGCAGTGCGAGTCAGACCCCCGGGGCGAACACTGAAGCTTTCTTT. Translation gives CSASQTPGANTEAFF.